The 23 T cell receptor beta chains presented below share a single source sample, sequenced in a study of control samples from healthy donors and cancer patients. Measured with immunoSEQ multiplex PCR; TCRdb has only the in-frame clones, and not every one. The sample carries about 130,000 clones, approximately 89% recorded once. Sequences were obtained from PBMCs. Receptor source: a man aged 45-65 years with head and neck cancer.

The chain is built from TRBV4-1 and TRBJ2-1; no clear D. V dropped 6 bases and J dropped 0 bases, with 12 bases sitting between them. Germline CDR1 is MGHRA and CDR2 is YSYEKL. The length of the CDR3 is 15 residues. The CDR3 DNA sequence: TGCGCCAGCAGTTCCGACTCTTACTCCTACAATGAGCAGTTCTTC. This translates into CASSSDSYSYNEQFF.

The chain combines TRBV18 with TRBJ2-3; tentative D call: TRBD2 (6 bases). The CDR3 consists of 15 residues. Per germline, CDR1 KGHSH and CDR2 LQKENI. Trimming removed 3 bases at V and 3 bases at J, with 13 bases between. CDR3 loop: CASSPRDGGTDTQYF. CDR3 sequence (DNA): TGTGCCAGCTCACCCCGGGACGGAGGGACAGATACGCAGTATTTT.

V is TRBV5-1 and J is TRBJ2-3; D remains unclear. This CDR3 has 15 amino acids. The V and J ends lost 1 base and 2 bases respectively, with 11 bases between them. Germline V gene lookup returns CDR1 SGHRS and CDR2 YFSETQ. The DNA of the CDR3 is TGCGCCAGCAGCTTGACAGCAGCAATCACAGATACGCAGTATTTT. The encoded protein is CASSLTAAITDTQYF.

This sequence joins TRBV28 and TRBJ2-4, with 8 nucleotides matching TRBD1. V shed 6 bases and J 13 bases; nucleotides not matched to a gene: 17. This CDR3 has 15 amino acids. Per germline, CDR1 MDHEN and CDR2 SYDVKM. The CDR3 sequence is CASSQPPGGLDRQYF. CDR3 coding DNA: TGTGCCAGCAGCCAGCCGCCAGGGGGCCTTGACCGGCAGTACTTC.

The rearrangement links TRBV7-9 to TRBJ1-2, with a tentative D call TRBD1 (5 bases). V was shortened by 1 base and J by 5 bases, with 11 bases between the two germline ends. There are 14 residues in the CDR3. The V gene's germline CDR1 is SEHNR and CDR2 FQNEAQ (reference sequence). This CDR3 is CASSLGTGWYGYTF. CDR3 nucleotide sequence: TGTGCCAGCAGCTTAGGTACAGGATGGTATGGCTACACCTTC.

In DNA form, the CDR3 reads TGCGCCAGCAGCTTGGCAGGGTATAACACCGGGGAGCTGTTTTTT. It encodes CASSLAGYNTGELFF. The rearrangement uses TRBV5-1 and TRBJ2-2; a weak D match, TRBD1 (5 bases). The CDR3 loop spans 15 amino acids. CDR1 and CDR2 (germline): SGHRS, YFSETQ. With 0 bases removed from V and 2 bases from J, the gap between germline ends came to 8 bases.

J is TRBJ2-3 and V is TRBV7-6; tentatively, D is TRBD2 (6 bases). The germline gives CDR1 SGHVS, CDR2 FNYEAQ. The CDR3 spans 17 residues. V lost 2 bases, J lost 2 bases, and 17 bases lay in between. CDR3 nucleotide sequence: TGTGCCAGCAGCTTAACCGGCGGGGCGGGGATCACAGATACGCAGTATTTT. This sequence encodes CASSLTGGAGITDTQYF.

The chain links TRBV7-2 to TRBJ2-2; D is possibly TRBD2 (5 bases). The CDR3 spans 12 residues. Germline V lookup: CDR1 SGHTA, CDR2 FQGNSA. The V end was cut by 5 bases, the J end by 5 bases, with 6 bases between. CDR3 DNA: TGTGCCAGCAGCCCGGGGACCGGGGAGCTGTTTTTT. Translation: CASSPGTGELFF.

The rearrangement links TRBV6-5 to TRBJ1-3; 8 bases match TRBD1. The CDR3 loop spans 15 amino acids. The germline CDR1 and CDR2 sequences are MNHEY and SVGAGI. V lost 6 bases to trimming and J lost 2 bases; unmatched junction nucleotides: 6. DNA for the CDR3: TGTGCCAGCAGCCGGGACAGGCTTCCTGGAAACACCATATATTTT. Amino acids: CASSRDRLPGNTIYF.

The CDR3 loop is CASSLAIGEQETQYF. For the CDR3, the DNA is TGCGCCAGCAGCTTGGCCATAGGGGAACAAGAGACCCAGTACTTC. J is TRBJ2-5 and V is TRBV5-1, with D perhaps TRBD1 (5 bases). V was clipped by 0 bases and J by 2 bases, with 11 bases between them. There are 15 residues in the CDR3. CDR1 is SGHRS and CDR2 is YFSETQ in the germline V gene. Full variable domain (outside the CDR3, taken from reference TRBV5-1 and TRBJ2-5): KAGVTQTPRYLIKTRGQQVTLSCSPISGHRSVSWYQQTPGQGLQFLFEYFSETQRNKGNFPGRFSGRQFSNSRSEMNVSTLELGDSALYLCASSLAIGEQETQYFGPGTRLLVL.

This clone was recorded only once. The chain is built from TRBV21-1 and TRBJ2-2; the D segment call TRBD1 is taken from the table without a DNA check. TRBV21-1 is annotated as a pseudogene. CDR3 length: 17 residues. CDR3 in amino acids: CASSTRMNRTNTGELFF. The DNA of the CDR3 is TGTGCCAGCAGCACCCGTATGAACAGGACGAACACCGGGGAGCTGTTTTTT.

This rearrangement joins TRBV7-8 to TRBJ1-5; no reliable D call. This CDR3 is built from 16 residues. V was pared by 1 base and J by 3 bases, with 13 bases between. Germline assignment: CDR1 SGHVS and CDR2 FQNEAQ. CDR3 loop: CASSLVGAGLNQPQHF. The CDR3 nucleotides are TGTGCCAGCAGCTTAGTGGGAGCGGGTCTCAATCAGCCCCAGCATTTT. Variable domain in full (rest from reference TRBV7-8 and TRBJ1-5): GAGVSQSPRYKVAKRGQDVALRCDPISGHVSLFWYQQALGQGPEFLTYFQNEAQLDKSGLPSDRFFAERPEGSVSTLKIQRTQQEDSAVYLCASSLVGAGLNQPQHFGDGTRLSIL.

The CDR3 DNA follows: TGTGCCAGCAGTTCCCCCGGGACAGGGGGCTACGAGCAGTACTTC. This gives the protein CASSSPGTGGYEQYF. The chain uses TRBV28 and TRBJ2-7, with TRBD1 matching 11 bases. V gave up 4 bases and J gave up 3 bases; unmatched junction bases: 5. The CDR3 has 15 amino acids. The germline CDR1 and CDR2 sequences are MDHEN and SYDVKM. Using reference TRBV28 and TRBJ2-7 for the parts outside the CDR3, the full variable domain is DVKVTQSSRYLVKRTGEKVFLECVQDMDHENMFWYRQDPGLGLRLIYFSYDVKMKEKGDIPEGYSVSREKKERFSLILESASTNQTSMYLCASSSPGTGGYEQYFGPGTRLTVT.

V and J are TRBV7-3 and TRBJ1-1; no definite D call. Per germline, CDR1 SGHTA and CDR2 FQGTGA. With 7 bases removed from V and 6 bases from J, the gap between germline ends came to 15 bases. This CDR3 contains 13 residues. The CDR3 DNA follows: TGTGCCAGCACCCTAGACCGTAGCTCTGAAGCTTTCTTT. Its protein is CASTLDRSSEAFF.

This rearrangement joins TRBV6-1 to TRBJ2-1, with D perhaps TRBD2 (5 bases). The CDR3 is 14 amino acids. Looked up from germline, CDR1 is MNHNS and CDR2 is SASEGT. The V and J ends lost 3 bases and 0 bases respectively, with 6 bases between them. The CDR3 loop reads CASSDRGSYNEQFF. The CDR3 DNA reads TGTGCCAGCAGTGACCGGGGCTCCTACAATGAGCAGTTCTTC.

The chain links TRBV5-6 to TRBJ2-7; TRBD1 agrees at 10 bases. The V and J ends lost 4 bases and 3 bases, in that order; junction bases with no gene match: 7. This CDR3 comprises 15 residues. CDR1 SGHDT and CDR2 YYEEEE come from the germline V gene. The CDR3 DNA follows: TGTGCCAGCAGCCCGGGGGACAGGGGAAACTACGAGCAGTACTTC. This translates into CASSPGDRGNYEQYF.

The chain joins TRBV5-1 to TRBJ2-1; 13 nucleotides align to TRBD2. J lost 7 bases, V lost 4 bases, and 11 bases had no gene match. CDR1 is SGHRS, CDR2 YFSETQ, per germline. The length of the CDR3 is 17 residues. The CDR3 DNA follows: TGCGCCAGCAGCCCACCGGGACTAGCGGGAAAAGGTAATGAGCAGTTCTTC. Amino acids: CASSPPGLAGKGNEQFF.

This clone was recorded only once. V gene TRBV6-6 combines with J gene TRBJ1-4; possibly TRBD1 for D (6 bases). Germline assignment: CDR1 MNHNY and CDR2 SVGAGI (reference sequence). Deletions cut 10 bases from V and 4 bases from J, with 10 bases between. The CDR3 extends over 12 amino acids. DNA for the CDR3: TGTGCCACCACAGGGATTAATGAAAAACTGTTTTTT. Its translation is CATTGINEKLFF.

The gene calls are TRBV6-4 and TRBJ2-7, with 9 bases identical to TRBD2. This CDR3 region has 15 residues. Per germline, CDR1 MRHNA and CDR2 SNTAGT. The J segment lost 7 bases and the V segment lost 6 bases, leaving 13 bases of the junction unmatched. The chain's CDR3 is CASSPGLAGVREQYF. In DNA, the CDR3 is TGTGCCAGCAGCCCAGGGTTAGCGGGAGTGAGGGAGCAGTACTTC.

This chain joins TRBV5-1 and TRBJ2-3, with 9 bases matching TRBD2. There are 15 residues in the CDR3. Unmatched junction bases numbered 5, after V lost 2 bases and J lost 4 bases. The V gene's germline CDR1 is SGHRS and CDR2 YFSETQ. Written as DNA, the CDR3 is TGCGCCAGCAGCTTAGGCGGGGGGGCGTCAGATACGCAGTATTTT. This codes for CASSLGGGASDTQYF.

This chain links TRBV5-1 with TRBJ2-7, with D hard to call. From germline, CDR1 is SGHRS and CDR2 YFSETQ. V was pared by 0 bases and J by 5 bases, with 18 bases between. The CDR3 contains 16 residues. In DNA, the CDR3 is TGCGCCAGCAGCTTGGGCCCCACGCCCCGTCTAAACGAGCAGTACTTC. Protein: CASSLGPTPRLNEQYF.

This clone was seen a handful of times. The sample has other DNA sequences that encode this CDR3 too. The chain combines TRBV6-1 with TRBJ2-7; D uncertain. The CDR3 length is 13 residues. Looked up from germline, CDR1 is MNHNS and CDR2 is SASEGT. With 3 bases removed from V and 3 bases from J, the gap between germline ends came to 9 bases. The CDR3 region is CASSENRNYEQYF. The CDR3 nucleotides are TGTGCCAGCAGTGAGAACAGAAACTACGAGCAGTACTTC.

This chain joins TRBV5-1 and TRBJ2-7; 8 nucleotides line up with TRBD2. CDR3 length: 14 amino acids. Germline CDR1 SGHRS, CDR2 YFSETQ. Losses at the gene ends were 1 base for V and 6 bases for J; bases not matched to a gene: 6. Here the CDR3 reads CASSLRLAGREQYF. The CDR3 DNA reads as TGCGCCAGCAGCTTGAGGCTAGCGGGCCGCGAGCAGTACTTC.